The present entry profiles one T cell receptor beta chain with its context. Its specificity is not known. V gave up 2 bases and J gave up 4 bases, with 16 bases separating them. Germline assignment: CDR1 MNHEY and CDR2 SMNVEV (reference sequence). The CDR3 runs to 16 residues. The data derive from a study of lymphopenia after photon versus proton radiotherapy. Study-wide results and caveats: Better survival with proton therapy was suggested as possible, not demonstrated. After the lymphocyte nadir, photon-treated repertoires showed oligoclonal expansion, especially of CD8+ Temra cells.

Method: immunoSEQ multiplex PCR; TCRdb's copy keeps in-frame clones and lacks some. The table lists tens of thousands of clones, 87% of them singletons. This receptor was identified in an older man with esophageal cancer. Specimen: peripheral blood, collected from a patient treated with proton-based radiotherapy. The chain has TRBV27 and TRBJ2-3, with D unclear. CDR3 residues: CASSLGRLSYPDTQYF. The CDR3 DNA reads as TGTGCCAGCAGTTTAGGCAGACTCAGTTATCCAGATACGCAGTATTTT.